One sample yielded the 10 T cell receptor beta chains listed below, sequenced in a study of cytomegalovirus exposure and HLA in healthy donors. Primers for the PCR totalled 60 Vbeta and 13 Jbeta. TCRdb keeps only in-frame clones here, not all; method: immunoSEQ multiplex PCR. The table records over 110,000 clones, 82% of them present only once. Sequencing was performed on PBMCs. The receptors derive from a male donor in good health and CMV-seronegative.

The chain is built from TRBV5-4 and TRBJ2-5, with D uncertain. The J call may not be correct, given that the DNA end is closer to TRBJ2-7. The CDR3 is 14 residues long. Germline CDR1 reads SGHNT; CDR2 reads YYREEE (reference sequence). The CDR3 sequence is CASSLGKSSYEQYF. The CDR3, as DNA: TGTGCCAGCAGCTTGGGTAAGAGCTCCTACGAGCAGTACTTC.

The chain carries TRBV5-1 and TRBJ2-7, with D possibly matching TRBD1 (6 bases). The CDR3 contains 11 residues. Germline CDR1 and CDR2: SGHRS and YFSETQ. V lost 4 bases, J lost 6 bases, and 8 bases lay in between. CDR3 nucleotides: TGCGCCAGCAGCATACAGGGCGAGCAGTACTTC. Protein product: CASSIQGEQYF. Combining the CDR3 with reference TRBV5-1 and TRBJ2-7 gives the whole variable domain KAGVTQTPRYLIKTRGQQVTLSCSPISGHRSVSWYQQTPGQGLQFLFEYFSETQRNKGNFPGRFSGRQFSNSRSEMNVSTLELGDSALYLCASSIQGEQYFGPGTRLTVT.

This clone has just one count. CDR3 DNA sequence: TGTGCCAGCAGCCCCGGGGGGTACTATACTAACTATGGCTACACCTTC. Protein product: CASSPGGYYTNYGYTF. The J gene is TRBJ1-2, the V gene TRBV7-2; D might be TRBD1 (5 bases). The length of the CDR3 is 16 residues. From germline, CDR1 is SGHTA and CDR2 FQGNSA. With 5 bases removed from V and 0 bases from J, the gap between germline ends came to 16 bases. Variable domain in full (rest from reference TRBV7-2 and TRBJ1-2): GAGVSQSPSNKVTEKGKDVELRCDPISGHTALYWYRQSLGQGLEFLIYFQGNSAPDKSGLPSDRFSAERTGGSVSTLTIQRTQQEDSAVYLCASSPGGYYTNYGYTFGSGTRLTVV.

A few counts support this clone. The rearrangement links TRBV21-1 to TRBJ1-2; whether TRBD1, the table's D call, matches the DNA was not checked. TRBV21-1 is annotated as a pseudogene. This CDR3 is built from 15 residues. The CDR3 loop reads CASSFYKRTAYGYTF. For the CDR3, the DNA is TGTGCCAGCAGCTTTTATAAGAGAACAGCCTATGGCTACACCTTC.

A few counts support this clone. This chain uses TRBV6-1 with TRBJ1-2, with D possibly being TRBD1 (6 bases). Trimming removed 1 base from V and 2 bases from J, with 11 bases in between. Germline V gene sequence: CDR1 MNHNS, CDR2 SASEGT. The CDR3 totals 15 residues. CDR3 loop: CASSEVVGANYGYTF. CDR3 nucleotide sequence: TGTGCCAGCAGTGAAGTTGTGGGGGCCAACTATGGCTACACCTTC.

The CDR3 DNA reads as TGTGCCAGCAGCGCGACTAGCGGGTACGAGCAGTACTTC. Residues: CASSATSGYEQYF. This rearrangement joins TRBV9 to TRBJ2-7; TRBD2 aligns across 10 bases. This CDR3 has 13 residues. With V trimmed by 3 bases and J by 4 bases, 1 base remained unmatched. CDR1 is SGDLS, CDR2 YYNGEE, per germline.

V usage is TRBV27 and J usage is TRBJ2-7, with 9 bases identical to TRBD1. The CDR3 runs to 16 residues. Germline trimming cut 6 bases from V and 4 bases from J; bases unmatched to any gene: 13. Germline CDR1 reads MNHEY; CDR2 reads SMNVEV (reference sequence). CDR3 DNA: TGTGCCAGCAGCCCATCCCCCGGGACAGGGCTATACGAGCAGTACTTC. It specifies CASSPSPGTGLYEQYF.

The genes are TRBV18 and TRBJ2-1; 11 bases match TRBD2. Per the germline V gene, CDR1 is KGHSH and CDR2 is LQKENI. This CDR3 contains 15 residues. The junction had 2 bases not matched to a gene; V was cut back by 2 bases and J by 5 bases. The CDR3 sequence: CASSPGTSGNNEQFF. Written as DNA, the CDR3 is TGTGCCAGCTCACCAGGGACTAGCGGAAACAATGAGCAGTTCTTC.

The CDR3 DNA sequence: TGTGCCAGCACCTTCCAGGGCTCTGAAGCTTTCTTT. This codes for CASTFQGSEAFF. The chain is built from TRBV7-9 and TRBJ1-1; D perhaps matches TRBD1 (5 bases). CDR1 is SEHNR and CDR2 is FQNEAQ in the germline V gene (reference sequence). The CDR3 extends over 12 amino acids. V was trimmed by 7 bases and J by 6 bases, leaving 12 bases between them.

The genes are TRBV29-1 and TRBJ2-1; 8 nucleotides line up with TRBD2. The CDR3 extends over 15 amino acids. Trimming at V came to 8 bases and at J to 1 base, leaving 10 bases not matched to a gene. The germline V gene encodes CDR1 SQVTM and CDR2 ANQGSEA. The CDR3, as DNA: TGCAGCCTCACGAGCGGGAGTAAGTCCTACAATGAGCAGTTCTTC. The encoded protein is CSLTSGSKSYNEQFF.